This T cell receptor beta chain was sequenced during a study of Graves' ophthalmopathy and Graves' hyperthyroidism. Germline CDR1 ENHRY, CDR2 SYGVKD. The CDR3 loop spans 15 amino acids. Notes on the study in general: Built on 13 signatures, a model told ophthalmopathy apart from stable hyperthyroidism with 85% to 90% sensitivity and around 80% specificity.

This clonotype was picked up one time. Its antigen remains unidentified. This may be a read error: a much more frequent sequence differs by one nucleotide. From RNA, the CDR3 regions of TCR beta chains were amplified and sequenced. First-round RT-PCR with HTBI primers preceded a second-round multiplex PCR. TCRdb reprocessed the multiplex PCR reads with MiXCR, giving one entry per CDR3 protein. The data contain 580,000 or so distinct CDR3 sequences, 35% to 45% of them singletons. The chain uses TRBV10-3 and TRBJ1-1; 7 bases are a match to TRBD1. The source is an adult man with Graves' hyperthyroidism. Sequenced material: peripheral blood or thyroid tissue (not recorded which). DNA for the CDR3: TGTGCCAGCAGTTACTCGTACAGGGGAAACACTGAAGCTTCCTTT. Translating gives CASSYSYRGNTEASF.